The 5 T cell receptor beta chains presented below share a single source sample, sequenced in a study of blood T cell repertoires in COVID-19. Some clones are missing from TCRdb's copy, which holds only in-frame ones; the method was immunoSEQ multiplex PCR. The data show about 57,000 clones, 70% to 80% seen once. Sequenced: peripheral blood. The receptors derive from a man aged 55 to 70 with acute or convalescent COVID-19.

In its sample, this clone was seen once. This sequence joins TRBV24-1 and TRBJ2-3; 7 nucleotides match TRBD1. Trimming at V came to 4 bases and at J to 3 bases, leaving 3 bases not matched to a gene. This CDR3 region has 14 residues. Per germline, CDR1 KGHDR and CDR2 SFDVKD. The CDR3 loop is CATSEDRETDTQYF. DNA of the CDR3: TGTGCCACCAGTGAAGACAGGGAGACAGATACGCAGTATTTT.

The chain combines TRBV27 with TRBJ2-2, with D hard to call. Germline V CDR1 and CDR2: MNHEY, SMNVEV (reference sequence). Trimming took off 0 bases at V and 7 bases at J, with 9 bases between the two ends. The CDR3 loop spans 14 amino acids. The chain's CDR3 is CASSLSTVFGELFF. The CDR3 region has the DNA TGTGCCAGCAGTTTATCCACAGTGTTCGGGGAGCTGTTTTTT.

The rearrangement links TRBV11-2 to TRBJ2-5, with D unclear. The CDR3 is 12 amino acids. The V gene lost 3 bases and the J gene lost 5 bases, with 7 bases spanning the gap. Germline-derived CDR1 and CDR2 are SGHAT and FQNNGV. The CDR3 DNA is TGTGCCAGCAGCTTGCAGGCGGAGACCCAGTACTTC. It yields the protein CASSLQAETQYF.

In this sample, this clone turned up once. The chain uses TRBV4-1 and TRBJ1-1; TRBD1 matches at 7 bases. The V gene's germline CDR1 is MGHRA and CDR2 YSYEKL. The CDR3 sequence is 14 residues long. V gave up 3 bases and J gave up 8 bases; unmatched junction bases: 9. In DNA form, the CDR3 reads TGCGCCAGCAGCCACCCAGGCGACAGGGCAGAAGCTTTCTTT. It translates to CASSHPGDRAEAFF.

The chain employs TRBV30 and TRBJ2-4; 8 bases align to TRBD1. The CDR3 is 15 amino acids. Germline V CDR1 and CDR2: GTSNPN, SVGIG (reference sequence). V gave up 7 bases and J gave up 3 bases; unmatched junction bases: 11. The CDR3 protein is CASERPGQVKNIQYF. Written as DNA, the CDR3 is TGTGCCTCAGAAAGACCGGGACAGGTCAAAAACATTCAGTACTTC.